These 32 T cell receptor beta chains were all obtained from the same sample, sequenced in a study of T cell responses to AZD1222 COVID-19 vaccine. The method was immunoSEQ multiplex PCR; TCRdb's version includes in-frame clones alone and lacks a portion of them. The sample lists more than 150,000 clones; around 87% were seen once. Sequences were derived from peripheral blood, sampled 28 days after the second AZD1222 dose. The receptors shown here come from an adult who received the AZD1222 COVID-19 vaccine.

Concerning this clone itself: A read error may produce the germline difference seen at one junction end. As DNA, the CDR3 is TGTGCTAGCAGCCCAGGGACTACCGACAATGAGCAGTTCTTC. Encoded protein: CASSPGTTDNEQFF. The V gene is TRBV7-7, the J gene TRBJ2-1, with TRBD2 matching 7 bases. CDR3 length: 14 residues. Germline CDR1 is SSHAT and CDR2 is FNYEAQ (reference sequence). Full variable domain (remainder filled in from reference TRBV7-7 and TRBJ2-1): GAGVSQSPRYKVTKRGQDVTLRCDPISSHATLYWYQQALGQGPEFLTYFNYEAQPDKSGLPSDRFSAERPEGSISTLTIQRTEQRDSAMYRCASSPGTTDNEQFFGPGTRLTVL.

This rearrangement joins TRBV7-2 to TRBJ2-7, with D unresolved. V lost 1 base and J 2 bases, leaving 6 bases between the germline ends. The CDR3 length is 13 residues. From germline, CDR1 is SGHTA and CDR2 FQGNSA. CDR3 residues: CASSLGGTYEQYF. In DNA form, the CDR3 reads TGTGCCAGCAGCTTAGGCGGCACCTACGAGCAGTACTTC.

V gene TRBV5-1 combines with J gene TRBJ2-3; D remains unclear. The CDR3 spans 15 residues. CDR1 is SGHRS and CDR2 is YFSETQ in the germline V gene. The germline V and J ends were trimmed by 1 base and 2 bases, with 11 bases remaining between them. The CDR3 region is CASSLFTTVTDTQYF. Written as DNA, the CDR3 is TGCGCCAGCAGCTTGTTCACAACCGTCACAGATACGCAGTATTTT.

This clone was found a few times. This sequence joins TRBV14 and TRBJ1-1; D is undetermined. The CDR3 has 13 residues. Germline values: CDR1 SGHDN, CDR2 FVKESK. V was cut by 3 bases and J by 2 bases, with 7 bases left in between. DNA for the CDR3: TGTGCCAGCAGCCAGGAACGAAACACTGAAGCTTTCTTT. It encodes CASSQERNTEAFF. The full variable domain, with the rest looked up from reference TRBV14 and TRBJ1-1, is EAGVTQFPSHSVIEKGQTVTLRCDPISGHDNLYWYRRVMGKEIKFLLHFVKESKQDESGMPNNRFLAERTGGTYSTLKVQPAELEDSGVYFCASSQERNTEAFFGQGTRLTVV.

The chain uses TRBV18 and TRBJ1-1; 8 positions agree with TRBD1. The V gene end was trimmed by 3 bases and the J gene end by 2 bases; junction bases not matched to a gene: 8. Germline V lookup: CDR1 KGHSH, CDR2 LQKENI. The CDR3 runs to 16 residues. The CDR3, as DNA: TGTGCCAGCTCACCGGGGTTGACAGGGGTTAACACTGAAGCTTTCTTT. This sequence encodes CASSPGLTGVNTEAFF.

The chain recombines TRBV7-2 with TRBJ1-5; a weak D match, TRBD1 (6 bases). Trimming stripped 5 bases from V and 9 bases from J, with 14 bases between. CDR1 is SGHTA and CDR2 is FQGNSA in the germline V gene. This CDR3 region has 13 residues. The CDR3 sequence: CASSIRGMGPQHF. DNA for the CDR3: TGTGCCAGCAGCATTAGGGGGATGGGGCCCCAGCATTTT.

This chain uses TRBV27 with TRBJ1-4, with TRBD1 matching 10 bases. Looked up from germline, CDR1 is MNHEY and CDR2 is SMNVEV (reference sequence). V dropped 6 bases and J dropped 5; count of bases not matched to a gene: 3. This CDR3 spans 14 amino acids. The CDR3 DNA sequence: TGTGCCAGCAGGACAGGGGGCTCAAATGAAAAACTGTTTTTT. Its protein is CASRTGGSNEKLFF.

This rearrangement joins TRBV14 to TRBJ2-7; TRBD1 matches 8 bases. The CDR3 length is 15 residues. With 5 bases clipped from V and 3 bases from J, the junction kept 9 bases outside the gene matches. Germline V gives CDR1 SGHDN, CDR2 FVKESK. CDR3 region: CASSARQGPGYEQYF. DNA of the CDR3: TGTGCCAGCAGCGCCCGACAGGGGCCCGGCTACGAGCAGTACTTC. Full variable domain (remainder filled in from reference TRBV14 and TRBJ2-7): EAGVTQFPSHSVIEKGQTVTLRCDPISGHDNLYWYRRVMGKEIKFLLHFVKESKQDESGMPNNRFLAERTGGTYSTLKVQPAELEDSGVYFCASSARQGPGYEQYFGPGTRLTVT.

The chain links TRBV7-6 to TRBJ2-7; 9 nucleotides match TRBD2. The CDR3 runs 15 residues. The germline gives CDR1 SGHVS, CDR2 FNYEAQ. Trimming cost V 6 bases and J 2 bases; bases outside gene matches: 8. CDR3 DNA: TGTGCCAGCAGACCGCTGGCGGGAGGGGCCTACGAGCAGTACTTC. Protein: CASRPLAGGAYEQYF.

J is TRBJ2-1 and V is TRBV7-9; 8 nucleotides line up with TRBD2. In germline, CDR1 is SEHNR, CDR2 FQNEAQ (reference sequence). The CDR3 loop spans 16 amino acids. Trimming took 5 bases from V and 4 from J; bases not matched to a gene: 10. In nucleotides, the CDR3 is TGTGCCAGCAGCCCGCCCAGCGGGAGATTTTACAATGAGCAGTTCTTC. Its protein is CASSPPSGRFYNEQFF.

The chain recombines TRBV7-2 with TRBJ2-5, with D tentatively TRBD1 or TRBD2 (5 bases each). V was trimmed by 0 bases and J by 4 bases, leaving 12 bases between them. There are 15 residues in the CDR3. CDR1 and CDR2 from the germline V gene are SGHTA and FQGNSA. CDR3 coding DNA: TGTGCCAGCAGCTTAGCGAGGGGACCTAGAGAGACCCAGTACTTC. It specifies CASSLARGPRETQYF.

V is TRBV6-5 and J is TRBJ1-5; tentatively, D is TRBD1 (5 bases). Germline V gene lookup returns CDR1 MNHEY and CDR2 SVGAGI. V was pared by 6 bases and J by 3 bases, with 15 bases between. There are 15 residues in the CDR3. The CDR3 reads CASRTPRQTNQPQHF. The CDR3, as DNA: TGTGCCAGCAGAACCCCCCGACAGACCAATCAGCCCCAGCATTTT.

The V call is TRBV18, the J call TRBJ1-1; TRBD1 matches 7 bases. This CDR3 contains 17 residues. CDR1 KGHSH and CDR2 LQKENI come from the germline V gene. J lost 0 bases, V lost 2 bases, and 9 bases had no gene match. This CDR3 is CASSPVGGGRMNTEAFF. In DNA, the CDR3 is TGTGCCAGCTCACCAGTAGGGGGCGGCCGTATGAACACTGAAGCTTTCTTT.

V and J are TRBV9 and TRBJ2-7; a weak D match, TRBD2 (5 bases). The germline V gene has CDR1 SGDLS and CDR2 YYNGEE. This CDR3 spans 14 amino acids. Trimming stripped 0 bases from V and 6 bases from J, with 13 bases between. This CDR3 reads CASSVVGSGSEQYF. CDR3 sequence (DNA): TGTGCCAGCAGCGTAGTCGGATCGGGGAGCGAGCAGTACTTC.

The chain employs TRBV14 and TRBJ1-6, with D unclear. Between the trimmed V and J ends, which lost 1 base and 7 bases, there was a span of 11 bases. The germline V gene encodes CDR1 SGHDN and CDR2 FVKESK. The CDR3 has 15 residues. CDR3 DNA sequence: TGTGCCAGCAGCCAAGTGGTGGGAGGCAATTCACCCCTCCACTTT. Its protein product is CASSQVVGGNSPLHF.

This sequence joins TRBV30 and TRBJ1-2; D possibly corresponds to TRBD1 (5 bases). The CDR3 runs 15 residues. Germline lookup yields CDR1 GTSNPN and CDR2 SVGIG (reference sequence). V lost 2 bases, J lost 4 bases, and 17 bases lay in between. CDR3 DNA: TGTGCCTGGAGTATCCGGGGCCCGGGCGGCTATGGCTACACCTTC. Its translation is CAWSIRGPGGYGYTF.

The gene calls are TRBV28 and TRBJ1-1; a possible D gene is TRBD1 (6 bases). CDR3 length equals 15 residues. Germline assignment: CDR1 MDHEN and CDR2 SYDVKM. The V end was cut by 4 bases, the J end by 4 bases, with 16 bases between. The CDR3 DNA is TGTGCCAGCAGTTCACGACAGGAGGAGGGCACTGAAGCTTTCTTT. It is translated as CASSSRQEEGTEAFF.

The V call is TRBV6-2 or TRBV6-3, the J call TRBJ2-1, with 7 nucleotides matching TRBD2. The J segment lost 0 bases and the V segment lost 5 bases, leaving 4 bases of the junction unmatched. The germline gives CDR1 MNHEY, CDR2 SVGEGT. The CDR3 totals 15 residues. CDR3 protein: CASSGAGVSYNEQFF. Written as DNA, the CDR3 is TGTGCCAGCAGTGGGGCGGGAGTCTCCTACAATGAGCAGTTCTTC.

CDR3 DNA sequence: TGTGCCAGCAGCTTGGAGGCTGGGCGAGCTTTCTTT. Amino acid sequence: CASSLEAGRAFF. This rearrangement joins TRBV5-5 to TRBJ1-1, with D unresolved. CDR1 is SGHKS, CDR2 YYEKEE, per germline (reference sequence). The CDR3 is made up of 12 amino acids. V lost 0 bases to trimming and J lost 10 bases, with 10 bases between them.

CDR3 loop: CASSPRDRFNQPQHF. The CDR3 coding sequence is TGTGCCAGCAGTCCCCGGGACAGATTTAATCAGCCCCAGCATTTT. The rearrangement links TRBV28 to TRBJ1-5; 7 nucleotides line up with TRBD1. Germline V gene data show CDR1 as MDHEN and CDR2 as SYDVKM. The CDR3 totals 15 residues. J lost 4 bases, V lost 5 bases, and 8 bases had no gene match.

V usage is TRBV29-1 and J usage is TRBJ1-1; D is unresolved. V lost 4 bases and J 1 base, leaving 10 bases between the germline ends. The length of the CDR3 is 13 residues. Germline CDR1 is SQVTM and CDR2 is ANQGSEA. The CDR3 protein is CSVVRTTNTEAFF. Here the CDR3 DNA reads TGCAGCGTTGTGAGGACCACGAACACTGAAGCTTTCTTT.

This clone was detected a few times. The rearrangement uses TRBV27 and TRBJ1-2; a weak D match, TRBD1 (6 bases). The CDR3 loop spans 14 amino acids. CDR1 is MNHEY and CDR2 is SMNVEV in the germline V gene (reference sequence). Trimming stripped 2 bases from V and 8 bases from J, with 15 bases between. CDR3 bases: TGTGCCAGCAGTTTAAACCCGGGGGGCGGCGGCTACACCTTC. It is translated as CASSLNPGGGGYTF.

V gene TRBV11-2 combines with J gene TRBJ2-7; 12 bases match TRBD2. Germline trimming cut 5 bases from V and 4 bases from J; bases unmatched to any gene: 6. The germline V gene encodes CDR1 SGHAT and CDR2 FQNNGV. The CDR3 extends over 15 amino acids. CDR3 sequence (DNA): TGTGCCAGCAGCCCGACTAGCGGGAGACGGTACGAGCAGTACTTC. Translated: CASSPTSGRRYEQYF. Full variable domain (rest looked up from reference TRBV11-2 and TRBJ2-7): EAGVAQSPRYKIIEKRQSVAFWCNPISGHATLYWYQQILGQGPKLLIQFQNNGVVDDSQLPKDRFSAERLKGVDSTLKIQPAKLEDSAVYLCASSPTSGRRYEQYFGPGTRLTVT.

The chain carries TRBV30 and TRBJ2-1; D is perhaps TRBD2 (5 bases). CDR1 is GTSNPN and CDR2 is SVGIG in the germline V gene (reference sequence). Trimming pared 2 bases from V and 8 bases from J, leaving 10 bases between. CDR3 size: 12 residues. CDR3 nucleotide sequence: TGTGCCTGGAGTACTAGTTTTGATGAGCAGTTCTTC. It codes for CAWSTSFDEQFF. The variable domain in full, completed from reference TRBV30 and TRBJ2-1, reads SQTIHQWPATLVQPVGSPLSLECTVEGTSNPNLYWYRQAAGRGLQLLFYSVGIGQISSEVPQNLSASRPQDRQFILSSKKLLLSDSGFYLCAWSTSFDEQFFGPGTRLTVL.

This clone appeared a few times. This chain uses TRBV7-9 with TRBJ1-5; a possible D gene is TRBD1 (5 bases). Trimming removed 3 bases at V and 5 bases at J, with 17 bases between. Per the germline V gene, CDR1 is SEHNR and CDR2 is FQNEAQ (reference sequence). There are 16 residues in the CDR3. This CDR3 is CASSLPGYCRHQPQHF. Written as DNA, the CDR3 is TGTGCCAGCAGCTTGCCAGGGTATTGCCGACATCAGCCCCAGCATTTT.

The rearrangement links TRBV9 to TRBJ2-2, with a weak D call TRBD2 (5 bases). This CDR3 has 16 residues. V lost 0 bases and J lost 5, with 14 bases in between. The germline V gene encodes CDR1 SGDLS and CDR2 YYNGEE. In DNA, the CDR3 is TGTGCCAGCAGCGTAGTAGAGGGAACTGCGACCGGGGAGCTGTTTTTT. Translated: CASSVVEGTATGELFF.

V usage is TRBV5-4 and J usage is TRBJ2-7; D possibly corresponds to TRBD1 (5 bases). CDR1 SGHNT and CDR2 YYREEE come from the germline V gene (reference sequence). The CDR3 has 14 amino acids. Trimming stripped 4 bases from V and 3 bases from J, with 14 bases between. DNA for the CDR3: TGTGCCAGCAGCCGGAGCCTGGACAACTACGAGCAGTACTTC. Translating it yields CASSRSLDNYEQYF.

This clone was detected once. V is TRBV28 and J is TRBJ1-2, with a tentative D call TRBD1 (5 bases). Germline V gives CDR1 MDHEN, CDR2 SYDVKM. The CDR3 contains 13 residues. Between the trimmed V and J ends, which lost 3 bases and 9 bases, there was a span of 14 bases. The CDR3 DNA sequence: TGTGCCAGCAGTTTGTCAGGGAACCTTCGCTACACCTTC. Amino acids: CASSLSGNLRYTF.

This chain connects TRBV28 to TRBJ1-4, with TRBD1 matching 9 bases. V was clipped by 6 bases and J by 4 bases; unmatched bases: 6. The CDR3 is made up of 15 amino acids. Germline-derived CDR1 and CDR2 are MDHEN and SYDVKM. Written as DNA, the CDR3 is TGTGCCAGCAGCACCCTGGGACAGGGTAATGAAAAACTGTTTTTT. Translation: CASSTLGQGNEKLFF.

About this clone itself: A read error may produce the germline difference seen at one junction end. The chain uses TRBV7-7 and TRBJ2-7; D is perhaps TRBD1 (5 bases). The CDR3 length is 14 residues. From germline, CDR1 is SSHAT and CDR2 FNYEAQ (reference sequence). The CDR3 sequence: CASSRQPGQGEQYF. CDR3 DNA sequence: TGTGCTAGCAGCCGACAGCCGGGCCAAGGGGAGCAGTACTTC.

This sequence joins TRBV6-5 and TRBJ1-3; D gene uncertain. This CDR3 comprises 12 residues. CDR1 and CDR2 (germline): MNHEY, SVGAGI. V was shortened by 4 bases and J by 2 bases, with 3 bases between the two germline ends. CDR3 DNA: TGTGCCAGCAGTTCCCCTGGAAACACCATATATTTT. Its protein product is CASSSPGNTIYF.

The gene calls are TRBV7-8 and TRBJ1-6; the D gene is possibly TRBD1 (6 bases). Trimming cost V 5 bases and J 0 bases, with 20 bases left between them. Per the germline V gene, CDR1 is SGHVS and CDR2 is FQNEAQ. The length of the CDR3 is 19 residues. The CDR3 DNA reads as TGTGCCAGCAGCATCACCGACAGCACAGGGAGCTCCTATAATTCACCCCTCCACTTT. Protein sequence: CASSITDSTGSSYNSPLHF. The entire variable domain, with the rest obtained from reference TRBV7-8 and TRBJ1-6, is as follows: GAGVSQSPRYKVAKRGQDVALRCDPISGHVSLFWYQQALGQGPEFLTYFQNEAQLDKSGLPSDRFFAERPEGSVSTLKIQRTQQEDSAVYLCASSITDSTGSSYNSPLHFGNGTRLTVT.